The T cell receptor (beta chain) under discussion was sequenced for a study of T cells after posttransplantation cyclophosphamide. Notes on this clone: Its antigen is not identified.

Findings of the study overall: Skin or GI-infiltrating T cells shared few TRB sequences with blood. Later post-transplant blood repertoires were often dominated by donor CD8+ memory clones. Recipient CMV seropositivity and CMV reactivation strongly tracked TRB clonality.

Generated by immunoSEQ multiplex PCR, the TCRdb table keeps only in-frame clones and is missing some. Of approximately 32,000 clones listed, approximately 90% were seen once; the top ten hold 15%. The V and J ends lost 4 bases and 4 bases, in that order; junction bases with no gene match: 9. Germline V gene sequence: CDR1 SGHAT, CDR2 FQDESV (reference sequence). This CDR3 spans 16 amino acids. Sequencing was done on a sample of PBMCs. This sequence originates from a woman aged 40-49 years with a blood cancer, CMV-positive, and with a related stem cell donor. The chain uses TRBV11-1 and TRBJ1-3, with TRBD1 identical over 8 bases. CDR3 sequence: CASSSFGQGAGNTIYF. CDR3 DNA sequence: TGTGCCAGCAGCTCGTTCGGACAGGGCGCCGGAAACACCATATATTTT.